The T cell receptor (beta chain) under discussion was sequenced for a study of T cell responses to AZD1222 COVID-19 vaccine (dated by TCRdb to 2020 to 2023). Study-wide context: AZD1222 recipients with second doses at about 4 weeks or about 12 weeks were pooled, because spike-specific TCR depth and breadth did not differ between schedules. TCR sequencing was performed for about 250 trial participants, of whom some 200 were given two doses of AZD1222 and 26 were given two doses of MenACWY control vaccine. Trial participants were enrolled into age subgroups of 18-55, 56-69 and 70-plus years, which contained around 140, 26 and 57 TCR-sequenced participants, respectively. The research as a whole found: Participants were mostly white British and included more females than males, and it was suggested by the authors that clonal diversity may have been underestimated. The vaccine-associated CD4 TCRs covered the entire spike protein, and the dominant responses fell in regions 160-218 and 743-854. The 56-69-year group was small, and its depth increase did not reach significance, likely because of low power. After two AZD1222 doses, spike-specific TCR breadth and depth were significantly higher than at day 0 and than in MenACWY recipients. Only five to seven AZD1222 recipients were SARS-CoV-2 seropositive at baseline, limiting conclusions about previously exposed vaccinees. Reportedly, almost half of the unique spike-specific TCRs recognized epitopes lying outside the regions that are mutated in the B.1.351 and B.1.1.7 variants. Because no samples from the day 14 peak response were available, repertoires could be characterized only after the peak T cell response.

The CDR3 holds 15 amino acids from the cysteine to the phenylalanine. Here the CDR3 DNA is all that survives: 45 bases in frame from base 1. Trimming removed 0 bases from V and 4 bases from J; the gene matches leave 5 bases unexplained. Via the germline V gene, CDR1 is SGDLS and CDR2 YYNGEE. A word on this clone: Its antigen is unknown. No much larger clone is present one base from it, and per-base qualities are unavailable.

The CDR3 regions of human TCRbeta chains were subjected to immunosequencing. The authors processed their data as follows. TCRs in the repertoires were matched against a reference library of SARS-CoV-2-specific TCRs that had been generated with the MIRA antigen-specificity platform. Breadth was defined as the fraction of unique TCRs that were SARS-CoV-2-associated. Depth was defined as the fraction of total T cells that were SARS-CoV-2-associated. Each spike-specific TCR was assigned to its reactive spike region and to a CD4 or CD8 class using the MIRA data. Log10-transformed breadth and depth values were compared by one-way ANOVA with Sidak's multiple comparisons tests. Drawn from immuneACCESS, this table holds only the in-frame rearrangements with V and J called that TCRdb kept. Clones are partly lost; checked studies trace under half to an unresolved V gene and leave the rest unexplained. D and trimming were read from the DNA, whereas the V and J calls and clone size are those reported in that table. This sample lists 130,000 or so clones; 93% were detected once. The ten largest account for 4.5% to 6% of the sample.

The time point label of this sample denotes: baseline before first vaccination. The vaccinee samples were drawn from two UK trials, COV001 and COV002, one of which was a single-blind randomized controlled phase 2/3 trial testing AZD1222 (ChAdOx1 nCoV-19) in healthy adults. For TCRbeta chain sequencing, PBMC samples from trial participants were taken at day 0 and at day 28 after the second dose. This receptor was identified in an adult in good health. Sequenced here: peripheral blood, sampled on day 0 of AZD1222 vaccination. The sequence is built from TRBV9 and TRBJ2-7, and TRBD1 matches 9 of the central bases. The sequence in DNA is TGTGCCAGCAGCGTAGGGACAGGGGAGTTTTACGAGCAGTACTTC. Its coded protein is CASSVGTGEFYEQYF. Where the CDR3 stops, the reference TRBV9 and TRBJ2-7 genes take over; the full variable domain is DSGVTQTPKHLITATGQRVTLRCSPRSGDLSVYWYQQSLDQGLQFLIQYYNGEERAKGNILERFSAQQFPDLHSELNLSSLELGDSALYFCASSVGTGEFYEQYFGPGTRLTVT.